The next 13 T cell receptor beta chains were all read from a single sample in a study of T cell changes during pregnancy in multiple sclerosis. TCRdb keeps only in-frame clones here, not all; method: immunoSEQ multiplex PCR. The sample holds tens of thousands of clones, under 95% seen once. The material was peripheral blood, obtained in the second trimester of pregnancy. The receptors were sampled from a female donor in good health, enrolled as a control in a pregnancy study.

The V gene is TRBV27, the J gene TRBJ1-6; D remains ambiguous. The CDR3 consists of 17 residues. Deletions cut 5 bases from V and 7 bases from J, with 21 bases between. Germline loops: CDR1 MNHEY, CDR2 SMNVEV (reference sequence). The CDR3 nucleotides read TGTGCCAGCAGTCCAAACTTTATTCCGACGGGGAATTCACCCCTCCACTTT. Residues: CASSPNFIPTGNSPLHF.

The table lists this clone with a count of one. This sequence joins TRBV7-9 and TRBJ2-1; D ambiguous. The germline V and J ends were trimmed by 4 bases and 1 base, with 14 bases remaining between them. CDR3 length: 16 residues. Germline CDR1 and CDR2: SEHNR and FQNEAQ (reference sequence). CDR3: CASSSVGGSSYNEQFF. For the CDR3, the DNA is TGTGCCAGCAGCTCGGTTGGCGGTTCTTCCTACAATGAGCAGTTCTTC.

The chain has TRBV4-3 and TRBJ2-7; 15 bases are shared with TRBD2. Trimming took 0 bases from V and 0 from J; bases not matched to a gene: 9. The CDR3 spans 20 residues. CDR1 is LGHNA, CDR2 YSLEER, per germline. The DNA for the CDR3 is TGCGCCAGCAGCCAAGATATCCTAGGACTAGCGGGGGGGGCCTCCTACGAGCAGTACTTC. Translation gives CASSQDILGLAGGASYEQYF.

Written as DNA, the CDR3 is TGTGCCACCAGCAGAGATTTCGGCGAGCAGTACTTC. It specifies CATSRDFGEQYF. The chain employs TRBV15 and TRBJ2-7; D is unresolved. Germline V gives CDR1 LNHNV, CDR2 YYDKDF (reference sequence). CDR3 length: 12 residues. The germline V and J ends were trimmed by 0 bases and 6 bases, with 6 bases remaining between them. The variable domain in full, with the rest retrieved from reference TRBV15 and TRBJ2-7, is DAMVIQNPRYQVTQFGKPVTLSCSQTLNHNVMYWYQQKSSQAPKLLFHYYDKDFNNEADTPDNFQSRRPNTSFCFLDIRSPGLGDTAMYLCATSRDFGEQYFGPGTRLTVT.

V is TRBV7-2 and J is TRBJ2-3; 9 bases fit TRBD1. Germline CDR1 is SGHTA and CDR2 is FQGNSA. The V segment lost 6 bases and the J segment 3 bases; nucleotides outside the gene matches: 7. CDR3 size: 15 residues. The CDR3 is CASRRGQGWTDTQYF. DNA of the CDR3: TGTGCCAGCAGGCGGGGACAGGGTTGGACAGATACGCAGTATTTT.

This clone came up a few times. The chain couples TRBV5-1 to TRBJ2-3, with TRBD2 matching over 9 bases. Germline assignment: CDR1 SGHRS and CDR2 YFSETQ. After removal of 4 bases from V and 2 bases from J, the junction contained 11 bases not matched to a gene. The CDR3 has 17 residues. DNA for the CDR3: TGCGCCAGCAGCCCCGGCGGGGCGGGGGGGCTCACAGATACGCAGTATTTT. Encoded protein: CASSPGGAGGLTDTQYF.

The chain combines TRBV15 with TRBJ2-3, with 10 bases aligning to TRBD2. Germline V lookup: CDR1 LNHNV, CDR2 YYDKDF (reference sequence). The V segment lost 0 bases and the J segment 4 bases; nucleotides outside the gene matches: 4. The CDR3 sequence is 16 residues long. For the CDR3, the DNA is TGTGCCACCAGCAGAGAAGGCCTAGCGGGAGCAGATACGCAGTATTTT. Amino acids: CATSREGLAGADTQYF.

The chain combines TRBV7-9 with TRBJ1-4, with 7 bases that match TRBD1. The CDR3 has 17 residues. The germline gives CDR1 SEHNR, CDR2 FQNEAQ (reference sequence). The ends lost 5 bases at V and 3 bases at J; junction bases unmatched: 12. CDR3 coding DNA: TGTGCCAGCAGCCCCGCGGGGACCCAGGGGGCTAATGAAAAACTGTTTTTT. The encoded protein is CASSPAGTQGANEKLFF. The full variable domain, its missing parts supplied by reference TRBV7-9 and TRBJ1-4, is DTGVSQNPRHKITKRGQNVTFRCDPISEHNRLYWYRQTLGQGPEFLTYFQNEAQLEKSRLLSDRFSAERPKGSFSTLEIQRTEQGDSAMYLCASSPAGTQGANEKLFFGSGTQLSVL.

The chain has TRBV30 and TRBJ2-3, with 11 bases aligning to TRBD2. The V segment lost 6 bases and the J segment 0 bases; nucleotides outside the gene matches: 14. The CDR3 runs to 18 residues. Germline V gene data show CDR1 as GTSNPN and CDR2 as SVGIG (reference sequence). CDR3 nucleotides: TGTGCCTGTCCTCAACCCGGGACTAGCGGTTATAGCACAGATACGCAGTATTTT. It encodes CACPQPGTSGYSTDTQYF.

This sequence joins TRBV10-1 and TRBJ2-3; TRBD2 matches at 8 bases. V dropped 3 bases and J dropped 0; count of bases not matched to a gene: 8. This CDR3 is 17 amino acids long. Per germline, CDR1 WNHNN and CDR2 SYGVQD (reference sequence). CDR3 protein: CASSDPGIAGSTDTQYF. The CDR3 DNA reads TGCGCCAGCAGTGACCCGGGAATAGCGGGGAGCACAGATACGCAGTATTTT.

The chain links TRBV7-9 to TRBJ1-2, with a possible D match to TRBD1 (5 bases). CDR3 length: 14 amino acids. Germline CDR1 and CDR2: SEHNR and FQNEAQ (reference sequence). V lost 0 bases, J lost 3 bases, and 8 bases lay in between. The CDR3 protein is CASSLAGHHYGYTF. The CDR3 DNA sequence: TGTGCCAGCAGCTTAGCTGGACACCACTATGGCTACACCTTC.

The chain carries TRBV6-4 and TRBJ1-3; maybe TRBD1 (6 bases). V lost 9 bases, J lost 2 bases, and 11 bases lay in between. This CDR3 region has 13 residues. Germline V lookup: CDR1 MRHNA, CDR2 SNTAGT. For the CDR3, the DNA is TGTGCCAGGGGGGCAGGGCCTGGAAACACCATATATTTT. Encoded protein: CARGAGPGNTIYF.

The chain combines TRBV4-3 with TRBJ1-4; D possibly corresponds to TRBD1 (5 bases). Trimming cost V 1 base and J 5 bases, with 8 bases left between them. The CDR3 contains 14 residues. CDR1 and CDR2 (germline): LGHNA, YSLEER. The chain's CDR3 is CASSQVTDNEKLFF. The DNA of the CDR3 is TGCGCCAGCAGCCAAGTGACAGACAATGAAAAACTGTTTTTT.